This TCR beta chain was obtained from a study of blood T cell repertoires in COVID-19. Looking at the study overall: PBMCs, B-cell-depleted T cells, or T cells provided the cDNA or gDNA that made up the material.

Measured with immunoSEQ multiplex PCR; TCRdb has only the in-frame clones, and not every one. This table has 150,000 to 250,000 clones, around four fifths appearing once. This CDR3 contains 17 residues. The germline gives CDR1 LGHNA, CDR2 YNFKEQ. V shed 0 bases and J shed 0 bases, with 9 bases lying between them. The sequence came from a man in his forties who had recovered from COVID-19. The sample taken for sequencing was PBMCs or T cells enriched from blood (not recorded which). The chain recombines TRBV4-2 with TRBJ2-6, with a tentative D call TRBD2 (5 bases). The CDR3: CASSQESGDSGANVLTF. The DNA of the CDR3 is TGTGCCAGCAGCCAAGAGTCCGGGGACTCTGGGGCCAACGTCCTGACTTTC.